Below are 9 T cell receptor beta chains sequenced from a single sample in a study of Ad26.COV2.S vaccination and SARS-CoV-2 variants (dated by TCRdb to the early 2020s). The treatment or condition label for this specimen denotes: over 15 received Ad26.COV2.S at low or high dose, single or two shots; a few received placebo; per-sample allocation not given. For vaccine and placebo recipients, the sequenced repertoires came from samples collected on day 63 after the first injection. Libraries were made using the immunoSEQ multiplex PCR assay. Here the immuneACCESS table is served through TCRdb, limited to in-frame sequences with V and J called. Missing clones are a known gap in these copies; in checked studies unresolved V genes cover under half, and the rest lacks a known reason. A total of 400,000 to 450,000 clones appear in this sample, 80% to 95% of them only once. The ten most abundant clones make up 10% to 15% of the sample.

Here the sequenced sample was peripheral blood, taken in a trial of Ad26.COV2.S vaccine versus placebo. These receptors all stem from a person aged 18-65 years who received the Ad26.COV2.S COVID-19 vaccine or a placebo.

The rearrangement joins TRBV10-3 to TRBJ1-6, with D possibly being TRBD1 (5 bases). This CDR3 region has 14 residues. Germline assignment: CDR1 ENHRY and CDR2 SYGVKD. The ends were cut back, 6 bases at V and 10 bases at J, with 16 bases in the middle. Written as DNA, the CDR3 is TGTGCCATCAGCCGGGGGGGGTCAGGGTCACCCCTCCACTTT. Its translation is CAISRGGSGSPLHF.

The CDR3 protein is CASSSQGLTSEAFF. In DNA, the CDR3 is TGTGCCAGCAGTTCCCAGGGATTAACCTCTGAAGCTTTCTTT. The chain has TRBV7-3 and TRBJ1-1; maybe TRBD1 (5 bases). The CDR3 is made up of 14 amino acids. Trimming cost V 6 bases and J 6 bases, with 17 bases left between them. The V gene's germline CDR1 is SGHTA and CDR2 FQGTGA. Full variable domain (missing parts from reference TRBV7-3 and TRBJ1-1): GAGVSQTPSNKVTEKGKYVELRCDPISGHTALYWYRQSLGQGPEFLIYFQGTGAADDSGLPNDRFFAVRPEGSVSTLKIQRTERGDSAVYLCASSSQGLTSEAFFGQGTRLTVV.

V and J are TRBV10-2 and TRBJ2-7; 9 bases align to TRBD2. This CDR3 region has 16 residues. V lost 2 bases, J lost 5 bases, and 10 bases stayed unmatched. Per germline, CDR1 WSHSY and CDR2 SAAADI. Written as DNA, the CDR3 is TGCGCCAGCAGTGAGCCAACGGCTAGCGGGATCAACGAGCAGTACTTC. It translates to CASSEPTASGINEQYF.

The V call is TRBV27, the J call TRBJ2-7; TRBD2 matches at 9 bases. The trim removed 5 bases at V and 1 base at J, leaving 3 bases unmatched. Looked up from germline, CDR1 is MNHEY and CDR2 is SMNVEV (reference sequence). The CDR3 has 14 amino acids. The CDR3 protein is CASSSGRMSYEQYF. The CDR3 DNA reads TGTGCCAGCAGTAGCGGGAGGATGTCCTACGAGCAGTACTTC.

This chain uses TRBV2 with TRBJ1-2, with D perhaps TRBD1 (6 bases). The CDR3 sequence is 15 residues long. CDR1 is SNHLY and CDR2 is FYNNEI in the germline V gene. V gave up 2 bases and J gave up 4 bases, with 14 bases separating them. The CDR3 is CASSEQGSPAYGYTF. The CDR3, as DNA: TGTGCCAGCAGTGAACAGGGGAGCCCCGCCTATGGCTACACCTTC.

Only one count was recorded for this clone. The chain recombines TRBV10-2 with TRBJ2-5; D is uncertain. CDR3 length: 13 amino acids. Germline CDR1 WSHSY, CDR2 SAAADI. V lost 6 bases to trimming and J lost 12 bases, with 20 bases between them. The DNA for the CDR3 is TGCGCCAGCAGCTCCGGACCAAGCCCTTCTAAGTACTTC. This gives the protein CASSSGPSPSKYF.

This chain uses TRBV7-9 with TRBJ1-5; weak D call: TRBD1 (6 bases). The CDR3 is 14 amino acids. V dropped 5 bases and J dropped 2 bases, with 10 bases sitting between them. Germline-derived CDR1 and CDR2 are SEHNR and FQNEAQ (reference sequence). CDR3 amino acids: CASSLSGGNQPQHF. The CDR3 bases are TGTGCCAGCAGCCTCTCAGGGGGCAATCAGCCCCAGCATTTT.

The chain combines TRBV7-2 with TRBJ1-5; D ambiguous. CDR3 length: 13 residues. Germline-derived CDR1 and CDR2 are SGHTA and FQGNSA. V dropped 3 bases and J dropped 2 bases, with 5 bases sitting between them. CDR3 nucleotide sequence: TGTGCCAGCAGCTTCCCAGGCAATCAGCCCCAGCATTTT. Residues: CASSFPGNQPQHF.

The V and J genes are TRBV30 and TRBJ1-1; TRBD1 aligns across 7 bases. In germline, CDR1 is GTSNPN, CDR2 SVGIG (reference sequence). CDR3 size: 14 residues. V dropped 4 bases and J dropped 3; count of bases not matched to a gene: 8. The CDR3 DNA is TGTGCCTGGACCTCTCCCCAGGGGGACACTGAAGCTTTCTTT. Translated: CAWTSPQGDTEAFF.